This is a list of T cell receptor beta chains from one sample in a study of cytomegalovirus exposure and HLA in healthy donors. Only in-frame clones appear in the TCRdb table, and some are missing; sequencing was by immunoSEQ multiplex PCR. The data show roughly 200,000 clones, about 80% seen once. The sequenced sample was PBMCs. These TCRs come from a man aged 18-30 years in good health and CMV-seronegative. The CDR3 runs from the conserved cysteine through the conserved F or W.

V	CDR3
TRBV6-5	CASSSVRGNTEAFF
TRBV11-2	CASSFRQGYTGELFF
TRBV7-9	CATMGWTSGRAGTGELFF
TRBV7-6	CASSSQGGNSPLHF
TRBV27	CASSLAFYTEFTDTQYF
TRBV19	CASLTGGNTEAFF
TRBV4-1	CASSQEIRGIGGYTF
TRBV5-4	CASSSLQSEQFF
TRBV30	CAWSADRRDEKLFF
TRBV29-1	CSATRTSGYNEQFF
TRBV2	CASNGLAGDEQYF
TRBV28	CASSSGSEETQYF
TRBV19	CASIGGLPQETQYF
TRBV11-2	CASSFVQGGTEAFF
TRBV10-3	CAIRGTSVNEQFF
TRBV5-1	CASSRGGRTYEQYF
TRBV14	CASSQVRVSGYTF
TRBV15	CATSREVVGSQYF
TRBV19	CASRLAGGFTGELFF
TRBV29-1	CSVEIGSGRGTDTQYF
TRBV28	CASTGGLTSYEQYF
TRBV5-1	CASSLVPTGGNGYTF
TRBV18	CASSPPPGGMYEQYF
TRBV6-5	CASSYQLGGGEKLFF
TRBV27	CASRPGTNTGELFF
TRBV5-4	CASSLGGKKNEQYF
TRBV7-6	CASSLNQGMNTEAFF
TRBV5-6	CASSLGTVSTDTQYF